The clone carrying this T cell receptor beta chain occurred a few times. Its specificity is unknown. The data stem from a study of cytomegalovirus exposure and HLA in healthy donors. As for the study in general: A prior analysis found about 120 million unique TCR beta sequences from 150 million to 200 million T cells.

The V and J ends lost 5 bases and 4 bases, in that order; junction bases with no gene match: 5. This CDR3 comprises 13 residues. Germline V gives CDR1 LNHDA, CDR2 SQIVND (reference sequence). Study findings and constraints: A later look showed TCR association rates differing by HLA locus, highest for DRB1 and lowest for HLA-C.

The primer mix had 60 Vbeta and 13 Jbeta primers. Profiled with immunoSEQ multiplex PCR; TCRdb holds only in-frame clones, not every one. The data contain over 150,000 clones, around 67% of them singletons. The chain links TRBV19 to TRBJ2-7; 7 nucleotides match TRBD1. The sequenced material came from PBMCs. The sequence came from a woman aged 25 to 39 in good health and CMV-seropositive. The CDR3 DNA reads TGTGCCAGTAGTCGGGCAGGGGGATACGAGCAGTACTTC. This sequence encodes CASSRAGGYEQYF.